These 26 T cell receptor beta chains came from one sample sequenced in a study of blood T cell repertoires in COVID-19. Measured with immunoSEQ multiplex PCR; TCRdb has only the in-frame clones, and not every one. The sample lists roughly 240,000 clones; about 91% were seen once. The sequencing sample was made of PBMCs or T cells enriched from blood (not recorded which). The receptors originated from a woman in her thirties or forties with acute COVID-19.

This sequence joins TRBV28 and TRBJ1-1, with unresolved D. The CDR3 runs 12 residues. Trimming cost V 2 bases and J 12 bases, with 13 bases left between them. Germline CDR1 and CDR2: MDHEN and SYDVKM. In DNA form, the CDR3 reads TGTGCCAGCAGTTTACTGACGGGGATGTCTTTCTTT. This encodes CASSLLTGMSFF.

The chain is built from TRBV23-1 and TRBJ2-7, with D tentatively TRBD1 (6 bases). TRBV23-1 is recorded as an ORF, its role being uncertain. The CDR3 runs to 21 residues. V lost 2 bases to trimming and J lost 0 bases, with 29 bases between them. Here the CDR3 DNA reads TGCGCCAGCAGTCAAAACGGTCAATTGCCGGGCTTCACAGGGAGCTCCTACGAGCAGTACGTC. Protein: CASSQNGQLPGFTGSSYEQYV.

The chain links TRBV11-2 to TRBJ1-6; maybe TRBD1 (5 bases). With 1 base removed from V and 8 bases from J, the gap between germline ends came to 12 bases. The CDR3 is 15 residues long. CDR1 is SGHAT and CDR2 is FQNNGV in the germline V gene. CDR3 in amino acids: CASSLAGFDYSPLHF. CDR3 nucleotide sequence: TGTGCCAGCAGCTTAGCAGGGTTCGATTATTCACCCCTCCACTTT. Based on the CDR3 plus reference TRBV11-2 and TRBJ1-6, the full variable domain is EAGVAQSPRYKIIEKRQSVAFWCNPISGHATLYWYQQILGQGPKLLIQFQNNGVVDDSQLPKDRFSAERLKGVDSTLKIQPAKLEDSAVYLCASSLAGFDYSPLHFGNGTRLTVT.

The chain carries TRBV7-2 and TRBJ2-1, with no clear D. The germline V gene has CDR1 SGHTA and CDR2 FQGNSA. The CDR3 runs 17 residues. V was trimmed by 2 bases and J by 0 bases, leaving 14 bases between them. The DNA for the CDR3 is TGTGCCAGCAGCTTACTTGGCAGATCAAGCTCCTACAATGAGCAGTTCTTC. Translated: CASSLLGRSSSYNEQFF.

This chain connects TRBV27 to TRBJ2-7; D might be TRBD2 (5 bases). The CDR3 is 14 residues long. V was pared by 0 bases and J by 5 bases, with 11 bases between. Germline CDR1 reads MNHEY; CDR2 reads SMNVEV (reference sequence). CDR3 region: CASSLSAGINEQYV. In DNA, the CDR3 is TGTGCCAGCAGTTTATCTGCCGGGATCAACGAGCAGTACGTC.

The rearrangement uses TRBV3-1 (or the pseudogene TRBV3-2) and TRBJ2-3; the match to TRBD2 covers 11 bases. CDR1 is LGHDT and CDR2 is YNNKEL in the germline V gene (reference sequence). V lost 0 bases and J lost 5; bases outside the gene matches: 4. CDR3 size: 16 residues. DNA of the CDR3: TGTGCCAGCAGCCAAGATATACTAGCGGGAGTAGATACGCAGTATTTT. This sequence encodes CASSQDILAGVDTQYF.

The CDR3 DNA is TGTGCCAGCAGCGTCTCAGGGATCTCTGGAAACACCATATATTTT. It yields the protein CASSVSGISGNTIYF. V usage is TRBV9 and J usage is TRBJ1-3; TRBD1 might be the D (5 bases). The CDR3 is made up of 15 amino acids. CDR1 is SGDLS and CDR2 is YYNGEE in the germline V gene. V lost 2 bases to trimming and J lost 0 bases, with 9 bases between them.

The gene calls are TRBV4-3 and TRBJ1-2; D is unclear. Germline V lookup: CDR1 LGHNA, CDR2 YSLEER. V lost 0 bases to trimming and J lost 3 bases, with 11 bases between them. CDR3 length equals 15 residues. CDR3 sequence: CASSQDRGGYYGYTF. The CDR3, as DNA: TGCGCCAGCAGCCAAGATCGTGGAGGGTACTATGGCTACACCTTC.

This clone was seen more than once but under ten times. V is TRBV5-1 and J is TRBJ2-1, with 9 bases matching TRBD1. The ends lost 1 base at V and 4 bases at J; junction bases unmatched: 3. The CDR3 spans 15 residues. In germline, CDR1 is SGHRS, CDR2 YFSETQ. The CDR3 loop is CASSLQGQGYNEQFF. CDR3 DNA: TGCGCCAGCAGCTTGCAGGGACAGGGTTACAATGAGCAGTTCTTC.

A single count supports this clone. The chain links TRBV6-7 to TRBJ2-7, with 8 positions matching TRBD1. TRBV6-7 is an open reading frame whose function is uncertain. V shed 6 bases and J 0 bases; nucleotides not matched to a gene: 7. This CDR3 spans 15 amino acids. This chain's CDR3 is CASRGDRPSSYEQYV. The CDR3 region has the DNA TGTGCCAGCAGGGGGGACAGGCCCAGCTCCTACGAGCAGTACGTC.

V gene TRBV6-1 combines with J gene TRBJ2-7, with D perhaps matching TRBD2 (7 bases). Trimming took off 4 bases at V and 5 bases at J, with 21 bases between the two ends. The CDR3 extends over 16 amino acids. Germline V lookup: CDR1 MNHNS, CDR2 SASEGT. The CDR3 protein is CASSGGGGAGRDEQYV. The CDR3 DNA reads as TGTGCCAGCAGTGGGGGAGGGGGAGCGGGCCGAGACGAGCAGTACGTC.

The chain employs TRBV19 and TRBJ2-3, with D possibly matching TRBD1 (6 bases). The V gene lost 7 bases and the J gene lost 2 bases, with 16 bases spanning the gap. CDR1 and CDR2 from the germline V gene are LNHDA and SQIVND (reference sequence). The CDR3 is 15 residues long. The chain's CDR3 is CASTQGRGNTDTQYF. The DNA for the CDR3 is TGTGCCAGTACCCAAGGCAGGGGCAACACAGATACGCAGTATTTT.

This clone was seen ten or more times. This chain links TRBV6-6 with TRBJ2-3; the D is unclear. The CDR3 is 15 residues long. V dropped 4 bases and J dropped 1 base, with 12 bases sitting between them. CDR1 and CDR2 from the germline V gene are MNHNY and SVGAGI (reference sequence). In nucleotides, the CDR3 is TGTGCCAGCAGTTCAATGGCCCCAGGCACAGATACGCAGTATTTT. Residues: CASSSMAPGTDTQYF.

The V gene is TRBV7-2, the J gene TRBJ2-4, with D tentatively TRBD2 (5 bases). The ends were cut back, 1 base at V and 7 bases at J, with 5 bases in the middle. The CDR3 is 12 amino acids. Germline V gene data show CDR1 as SGHTA and CDR2 as FQGNSA. The CDR3: CASSLGGNIQYF. CDR3 bases: TGTGCCAGCAGCTTAGGCGGGAACATTCAGTACTTC.

J is TRBJ2-7 and V is TRBV7-8; 9 positions agree with TRBD2. Trimming removed 1 base from V and 6 bases from J; junction bases left unmatched: 10. The germline CDR1 and CDR2 sequences are SGHVS and FQNEAQ. The CDR3 is made up of 16 amino acids. CDR3 loop: CASSLVALAGLGEQYV. CDR3 DNA sequence: TGTGCCAGCAGCTTAGTGGCGCTAGCGGGATTGGGCGAGCAGTACGTC.

CDR3: CASSKEGPRGSLAKNIQYF. The CDR3, as DNA: TGTGCCAGCAGCAAAGAAGGCCCTCGCGGGAGCCTAGCCAAAAACATTCAGTACTTC. The chain recombines TRBV21-1 with TRBJ2-4; the table calls TRBD2, which could not be checked here. TRBV21-1 represents a pseudogene. This CDR3 contains 19 residues.

The chain joins TRBV19 to TRBJ1-5, with 8 nucleotides matching TRBD1. Germline V gives CDR1 LNHDA, CDR2 SQIVND (reference sequence). The length of the CDR3 is 17 residues. J was trimmed by 6 bases and V by 5 bases; bases with no gene match: 15. The CDR3 reads CASSFRVGQGSGQPQHF. The CDR3 DNA reads as TGTGCCAGTAGTTTTCGAGTCGGACAGGGAAGTGGTCAGCCCCAGCATTTT. Supplemented by reference TRBV19 and TRBJ1-5, the full variable domain reads DGGITQSPKYLFRKEGQNVTLSCEQNLNHDAMYWYRQDPGQGLRLIYYSQIVNDFQKGDIAEGYSVSREKKESFPLTVTSAQKNPTAFYLCASSFRVGQGSGQPQHFGDGTRLSIL.

This chain uses TRBV7-9 with TRBJ1-4; TRBD1 might be the D (6 bases). CDR1 and CDR2 from the germline V gene are SEHNR and FQNEAQ (reference sequence). The V end lost 5 bases, the J end lost 5 bases, and 15 bases lay between the germline ends. The CDR3 is made up of 15 amino acids. The CDR3 nucleotides read TGTGCCAGCAGCCAAACCGGGACATCGAATGAAAAACTGTTTTTT. Translation: CASSQTGTSNEKLFF.

The chain links TRBV7-8 to TRBJ1-4, with 7 positions matching TRBD1. The trim removed 1 base at V and 0 bases at J, leaving 2 bases unmatched. This CDR3 comprises 16 residues. Germline V CDR1 and CDR2: SGHVS, FQNEAQ. The CDR3 sequence: CASSLGQGATNEKLFF. CDR3 nucleotides: TGTGCCAGCAGCTTAGGACAGGGCGCAACTAATGAAAAACTGTTTTTT.

The V call is TRBV7-2, the J call TRBJ2-1; 11 nucleotides line up with TRBD2. The CDR3 has 16 residues. Looked up from germline, CDR1 is SGHTA and CDR2 is FQGNSA. The junction had 12 bases not matched to a gene; V was cut back by 6 bases and J by 8 bases. This CDR3 reads CASSFRTSGGADEQFF. The CDR3 DNA sequence: TGTGCCAGCAGTTTCCGTACTAGCGGGGGAGCAGATGAGCAGTTCTTC. Variable domain in full (rest from reference TRBV7-2 and TRBJ2-1): GAGVSQSPSNKVTEKGKDVELRCDPISGHTALYWYRQSLGQGLEFLIYFQGNSAPDKSGLPSDRFSAERTGGSVSTLTIQRTQQEDSAVYLCASSFRTSGGADEQFFGPGTRLTVL.

This chain uses TRBV5-6 with TRBJ1-6; D might be TRBD1 (5 bases). The germline V gene encodes CDR1 SGHDT and CDR2 YYEEEE. V lost 4 bases to trimming and J lost 5 bases, with 25 bases between them. The CDR3 length is 19 residues. The CDR3 region has the DNA TGTGCCAGCAGCCCGGAGGGTGGGGGATCATATGGTCATAATTCACCCCTCCACTTT. Translated: CASSPEGGGSYGHNSPLHF.

This clone appeared once. The V and J genes are TRBV6-5 and TRBJ1-2, with TRBD1 identical over 9 bases. J gave up 1 base and V 1 base, and 1 base lay outside the gene matches. The CDR3 covers 15 residues. CDR1 is MNHEY and CDR2 is SVGAGI in the germline V gene. The CDR3 reads CASSYWTGDNYGYTF. Here the CDR3 DNA reads TGTGCCAGCAGTTACTGGACAGGGGATAACTATGGCTACACCTTC.

The chain employs TRBV9 and TRBJ2-2; D gene uncertain. The CDR3 has 13 residues. The germline V and J ends were trimmed by 2 bases and 3 bases, with 5 bases remaining between them. CDR1 and CDR2 from the germline V gene are SGDLS and YYNGEE. Here the CDR3 reads CASSVRDTGELFF. The CDR3 coding sequence is TGTGCCAGCAGCGTCCGGGACACCGGGGAGCTGTTTTTT.

The rearrangement uses TRBV10-3 and TRBJ2-3, with TRBD1 as a possible D gene (5 bases). The CDR3 is 13 amino acids. V lost 7 bases and J lost 1, with 9 bases in between. Germline-derived CDR1 and CDR2 are ENHRY and SYGVKD. The CDR3 sequence is CAIILTGTDTQYF. In nucleotides, the CDR3 is TGTGCCATCATCCTGACAGGCACAGATACGCAGTATTTT.

The V and J genes are TRBV7-9 and TRBJ2-5; D unresolved. The V gene's germline CDR1 is SEHNR and CDR2 FQNEAQ (reference sequence). This CDR3 contains 14 residues. The ends were cut back, 2 bases at V and 1 base at J, with 8 bases in the middle. The CDR3 DNA sequence: TGTGCCAGCAGCTTATCTGGCAGCCAAGAGACCCAGTACTTC. It translates to CASSLSGSQETQYF.

The chain joins TRBV11-3 to TRBJ2-1, with D possibly TRBD2 on 5 matching bases. The CDR3 is 16 residues long. V lost 7 bases, J lost 4 bases, and 20 bases lay in between. CDR1 and CDR2 (germline): SGHNT, YENEEA. CDR3 sequence reads: CASTQSGGRTYNEQFF. In nucleotides, the CDR3 is TGTGCCAGCACCCAGAGTGGCGGTAGGACTTACAATGAGCAGTTCTTC.